The next 2 T cell receptor beta chains were all read from a single sample in a study of vaccination effects on CD4 cells after COVID-19 (dated by TCRdb to 2021 to 2024). In the ViraFEST assay, PBMC were stimulated with viral peptide pools, and TCR sequencing was then used to find antigen-specific CD4+ T cell clonotypes based on their expansion. After more than nine days of culture, CD4+ T cells were isolated with the EasySep CD4+ T cell isolation kit. Convalescent patients had PCR-confirmed SARS-CoV-2 infection between March and December 2020, before Alpha, Beta and Delta variants emerged in the United States. These receptors' targets are unknown. Libraries were built with the immunoSEQ multiplex PCR assay. Here the immuneACCESS table is served through TCRdb, limited to in-frame sequences with V and J called. Missing clones are a known gap in these copies; in checked studies unresolved V genes cover under half, and the rest lacks a known reason. The sample table shows around 40,000 clones, and around 66% are seen once. The ten largest clones capture over 25% of the sample.

Sequencing used CD4+ T cells from PBMCs cultured with a peptide pool, obtained before COVID-19 vaccination. These receptors were obtained from a human donor who had a prior SARS-CoV-2 infection.

The chain is built from TRBV5-1 and TRBJ1-1, with 7 bases that match TRBD1. Germline loops: CDR1 SGHRS, CDR2 YFSETQ. With V trimmed by 4 bases and J by 4 bases, 10 bases remained unmatched. The CDR3 sequence is 15 residues long. CDR3 amino acids: CASSENTGEGTEAFF. The CDR3 bases are TGCGCCAGCAGCGAAAACACAGGGGAGGGCACTGAAGCTTTCTTT.

The chain joins TRBV6-5 to TRBJ1-1; D remains ambiguous. The germline gives CDR1 MNHEY, CDR2 SVGAGI. This CDR3 region has 13 residues. V was pared by 0 bases and J by 5 bases, with 7 bases between. As DNA, the CDR3 is TGTGCCAGCAGTTACTCGTGGGGAACTGAAGCTTTCTTT. This gives the protein CASSYSWGTEAFF.